This TCR beta chain stems from a study of memory CD4+ T cells and cytomegalovirus serostatus. Points from the study as a whole: About two fifths of the roughly 150 known CMV-associated TCRbeta sequences appeared in CD4+ memory.

The repertoire was sequenced with immunoSEQ multiplex PCR; TCRdb's copy has only in-frame clones and lacks some. Seen here are roughly 50,000 clones, approximately 77% observed once, and the top ten hold approximately 0.5%. Single viable CD3+CD4+CD8-CD45RO+ cells were sorted as the memory CD4+ T cells. Serum IgG to CMV pp150, pp28, p38 and p52 defined serostatus. After thawing, CD4+ T cells were positively selected. In regard to this clone: Its antigen is not identified.

V was cut by 6 bases and J by 0 bases, with 9 bases left in between. Germline CDR1 LNHNV, CDR2 YYDKDF (reference sequence). CDR3 length: 14 amino acids. The receptor comes from an adult in good health and CMV-seronegative. Some clones in this sample may be carry-over from other donors' samples. This chain joins TRBV15 and TRBJ1-3; D might be TRBD1 (6 bases). The sequenced material came from memory CD4+ T cells from blood. CDR3 amino acids: CATRSDSSGNTIYF. CDR3 sequence (DNA): TGTGCCACCAGGTCGGACAGCTCTGGAAACACCATATATTTT.